What follows are 10 T cell receptor beta chains derived from one specimen sequenced in a study of blood T cell repertoires in COVID-19. Measured with immunoSEQ multiplex PCR; TCRdb has only the in-frame clones, and not every one. The top ten clones hold 5.5% to 7% of a sample with 65,000 to 70,000 clones, approximately 79% of them seen once. The specimen sequenced was peripheral blood. All receptors derive from a woman in her sixties with acute or convalescent COVID-19.

This chain joins TRBV5-6 and TRBJ2-5, with D perhaps TRBD1 (6 bases). The CDR3 has 13 amino acids. Germline CDR1 and CDR2: SGHDT and YYEEEE. V was clipped by 1 base and J by 5 bases, with 9 bases between them. CDR3 residues: CASSLQGTETQYF. DNA for the CDR3: TGTGCCAGCAGCTTGCAGGGGACGGAGACCCAGTACTTC.

The CDR3: CASSESGKPQHF. CDR3 sequence (DNA): TGTGCCAGCAGTGAAAGCGGTAAGCCCCAGCATTTT. This chain joins TRBV2 and TRBJ1-5; D remains unclear. The CDR3 covers 12 residues. Germline CDR1 SNHLY, CDR2 FYNNEI. V lost 2 bases, J lost 8 bases, and 7 bases lay in between.

The rearrangement joins TRBV3-1 (or the pseudogene TRBV3-2) to TRBJ2-7, with a possible D match to TRBD1 (6 bases). Per the germline V gene, CDR1 is LGHDT and CDR2 is YNNKEL (reference sequence). The CDR3 loop spans 11 amino acids. The V and J ends lost 1 base and 11 bases respectively, with 9 bases between them. The CDR3, as DNA: TGTGCCAGCAGCCAAGGGGACAAGGAGTACTTC. It codes for CASSQGDKEYF.

This chain joins TRBV6-5 and TRBJ2-7; D perhaps matches TRBD2 (6 bases). The CDR3 extends over 16 amino acids. Trimming left V 2 bases short and J 4 bases short, with 18 bases between. Per the germline V gene, CDR1 is MNHEY and CDR2 is SVGAGI. The CDR3 region has the DNA TGTGCCAGCAGTTACGGAGGCAGGGAGGTTACGTACGAGCAGTACTTC. Residues: CASSYGGREVTYEQYF.

The chain has TRBV5-1 and TRBJ2-1; 8 nucleotides align to TRBD2. The CDR3 is 16 residues long. Germline assignment: CDR1 SGHRS and CDR2 YFSETQ. J lost 6 bases, V lost 2 bases, and 10 bases had no gene match. The CDR3 protein is CASSFSGARLSNEQFF. In DNA form, the CDR3 reads TGCGCCAGCAGCTTTAGCGGGGCCAGACTATCCAATGAGCAGTTCTTC.

The CDR3 bases are TGTGCCAGCAGCCGACTCACAAATCAGCCCCAGCATTTT. Protein: CASSRLTNQPQHF. The chain carries TRBV7-2 and TRBJ1-5, with D unclear. The ends were cut back, 5 bases at V and 4 bases at J, with 9 bases in the middle. Looked up from germline, CDR1 is SGHTA and CDR2 is FQGNSA. This CDR3 is built from 13 residues.

This clone was seen a handful of times. The chain has TRBV14 and TRBJ2-7; possible D gene TRBD2, 5 bases. The CDR3 runs to 12 residues. Looked up from germline, CDR1 is SGHDN and CDR2 is FVKESK. V was trimmed by 8 bases and J by 4 bases, leaving 12 bases between them. In nucleotides, the CDR3 is TGTGCCAGCGGAGGCAGCTTTTACGAGCAGTACTTC. Translation gives CASGGSFYEQYF.

The rearrangement uses TRBV5-1 and TRBJ2-5; the match to TRBD2 covers 14 bases. Germline V gene data show CDR1 as SGHRS and CDR2 as YFSETQ. Trimming at V came to 3 bases and at J to 3 bases, leaving 7 bases not matched to a gene. The CDR3 runs 17 residues. The CDR3 protein is CASSSIPGLAGEETQYF. For the CDR3, the DNA is TGCGCCAGCAGCTCTATCCCGGGACTAGCGGGGGAAGAGACCCAGTACTTC.

The genes are TRBV2 and TRBJ2-7, with a weak D call TRBD1 (5 bases). V lost 5 bases, J lost 1 base, and 9 bases lay in between. Germline assignment: CDR1 SNHLY and CDR2 FYNNEI. This CDR3 comprises 13 residues. Written as DNA, the CDR3 is TGTGCCAGCAGTCCCGACAGTTCCTACGAGCAGTACTTC. Translated, it gives CASSPDSSYEQYF. Looking up the rest from reference TRBV2 and TRBJ2-7 gives the full variable domain: EPEVTQTPSHQVTQMGQEVILRCVPISNHLYFYWYRQILGQKVEFLVSFYNNEISEKSEIFDDQFSVERPDGSNFTLKIRSTKLEDSAMYFCASSPDSSYEQYFGPGTRLTVT.

V usage is TRBV5-4 and J usage is TRBJ1-1; a possible D gene is TRBD1 (6 bases). Trimming shortened V by 5 bases and J by 5 bases, and 13 bases separated the two germline ends. The germline gives CDR1 SGHNT, CDR2 YYREEE (reference sequence). The CDR3 covers 13 residues. CDR3 protein: CASSRRGETEAFF. CDR3 coding DNA: TGTGCCAGCAGTCGCAGGGGTGAGACTGAAGCTTTCTTT.